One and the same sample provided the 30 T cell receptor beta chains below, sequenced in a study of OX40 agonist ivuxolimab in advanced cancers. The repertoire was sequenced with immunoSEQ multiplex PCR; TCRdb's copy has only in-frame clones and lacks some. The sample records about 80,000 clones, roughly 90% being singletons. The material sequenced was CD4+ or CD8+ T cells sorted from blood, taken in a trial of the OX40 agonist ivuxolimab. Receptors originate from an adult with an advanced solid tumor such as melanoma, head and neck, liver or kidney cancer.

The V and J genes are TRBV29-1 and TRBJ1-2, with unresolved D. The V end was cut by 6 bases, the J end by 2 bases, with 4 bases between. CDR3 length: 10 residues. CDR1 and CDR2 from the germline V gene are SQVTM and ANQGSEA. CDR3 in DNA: TGCAGCGTGTGGAACTATGGCTACACCTTC. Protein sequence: CSVWNYGYTF.

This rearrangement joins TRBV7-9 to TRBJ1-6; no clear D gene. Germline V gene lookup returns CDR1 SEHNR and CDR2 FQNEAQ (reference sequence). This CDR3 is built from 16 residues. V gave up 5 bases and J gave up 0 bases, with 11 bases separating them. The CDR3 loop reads CASSPPGSSYNSPLHF. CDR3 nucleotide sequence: TGTGCCAGCAGCCCCCCGGGGAGCTCCTATAATTCACCCCTCCACTTT.

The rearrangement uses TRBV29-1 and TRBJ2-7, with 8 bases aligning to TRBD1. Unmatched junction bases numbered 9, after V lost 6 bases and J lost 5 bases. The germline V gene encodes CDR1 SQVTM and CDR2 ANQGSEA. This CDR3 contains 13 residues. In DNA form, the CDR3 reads TGCAGCGTCGATCGGACAGGGTTCCACGAGCAGTACTTC. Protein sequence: CSVDRTGFHEQYF.

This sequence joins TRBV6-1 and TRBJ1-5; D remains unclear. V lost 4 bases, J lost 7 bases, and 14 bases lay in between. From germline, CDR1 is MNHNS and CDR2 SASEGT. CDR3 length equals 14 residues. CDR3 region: CASSAGDSGQPQHF. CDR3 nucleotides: TGTGCCAGCAGTGCCGGAGATAGTGGGCAGCCCCAGCATTTT.

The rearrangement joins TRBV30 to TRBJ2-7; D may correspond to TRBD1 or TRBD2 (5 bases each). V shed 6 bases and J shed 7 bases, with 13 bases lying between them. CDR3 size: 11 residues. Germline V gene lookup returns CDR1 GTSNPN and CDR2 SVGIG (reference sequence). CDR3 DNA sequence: TGTGCCTGTCAAAGAGGGGTTGAGCAGTACTTC. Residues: CACQRGVEQYF.

Here the CDR3 DNA reads TGCAGCGTTGAACTCGGAGTTAATACGCAGTATTTT. Translated, it gives CSVELGVNTQYF. V is TRBV29-1 and J is TRBJ2-3; no clear D. This CDR3 is 12 amino acids long. Trimming took 2 bases from V and 7 from J, leaving 10 bases between them. In germline, CDR1 is SQVTM, CDR2 ANQGSEA.

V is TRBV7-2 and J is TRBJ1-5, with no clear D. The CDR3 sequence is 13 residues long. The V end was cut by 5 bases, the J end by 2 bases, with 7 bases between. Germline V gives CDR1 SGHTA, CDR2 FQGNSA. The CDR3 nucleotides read TGTGCCAGCAGCGGAAGGGGCAATCAGCCCCAGCATTTT. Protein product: CASSGRGNQPQHF.

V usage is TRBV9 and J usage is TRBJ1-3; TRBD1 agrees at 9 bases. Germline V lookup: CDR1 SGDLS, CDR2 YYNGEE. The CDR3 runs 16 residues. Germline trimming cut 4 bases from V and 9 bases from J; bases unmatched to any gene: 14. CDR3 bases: TGTGCCAGCAGCAGTCGCATGGGACAGGGTCAGGGCACCATATATTTT. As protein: CASSSRMGQGQGTIYF. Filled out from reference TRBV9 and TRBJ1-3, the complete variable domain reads DSGVTQTPKHLITATGQRVTLRCSPRSGDLSVYWYQQSLDQGLQFLIQYYNGEERAKGNILERFSAQQFPDLHSELNLSSLELGDSALYFCASSSRMGQGQGTIYFGEGSWLTVV.

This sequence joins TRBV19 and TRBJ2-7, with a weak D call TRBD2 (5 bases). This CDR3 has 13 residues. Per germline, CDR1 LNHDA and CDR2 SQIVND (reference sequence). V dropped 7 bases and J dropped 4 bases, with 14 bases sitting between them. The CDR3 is CASTVSGMYEQYF. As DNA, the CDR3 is TGTGCCAGTACCGTATCGGGGATGTACGAGCAGTACTTC.

The chain's CDR3 is CASGSGYEQYF. CDR3 in DNA: TGCGCCAGTGGTAGCGGCTACGAGCAGTACTTC. The rearrangement links TRBV10-1 to TRBJ2-7, with D perhaps matching TRBD2 (6 bases). This CDR3 is 11 amino acids long. Germline V gives CDR1 WNHNN, CDR2 SYGVQD (reference sequence). V dropped 9 bases and J dropped 3 bases, with 9 bases sitting between them.

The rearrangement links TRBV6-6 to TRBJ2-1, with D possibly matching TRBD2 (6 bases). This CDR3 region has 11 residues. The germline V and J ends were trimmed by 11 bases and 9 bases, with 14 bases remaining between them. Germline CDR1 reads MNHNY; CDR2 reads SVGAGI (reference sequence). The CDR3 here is CAGGLGSEQFF. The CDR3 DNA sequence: TGTGCCGGGGGGTTAGGAAGTGAGCAGTTCTTC.

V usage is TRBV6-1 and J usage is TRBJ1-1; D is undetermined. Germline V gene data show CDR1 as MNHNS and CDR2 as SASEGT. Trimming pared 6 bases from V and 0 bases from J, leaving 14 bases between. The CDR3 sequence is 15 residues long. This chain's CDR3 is CASSDRADMNTEAFF. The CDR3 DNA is TGTGCCAGCAGCGACCGGGCAGACATGAACACTGAAGCTTTCTTT.

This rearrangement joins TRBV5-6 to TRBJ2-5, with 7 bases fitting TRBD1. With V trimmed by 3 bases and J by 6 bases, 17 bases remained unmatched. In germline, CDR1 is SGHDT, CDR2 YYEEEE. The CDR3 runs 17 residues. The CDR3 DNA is TGTGCCAGCAGCTCTCAGCCCTTAAACCAGGGGGTTAAGACCCAGTACTTC. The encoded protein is CASSSQPLNQGVKTQYF.

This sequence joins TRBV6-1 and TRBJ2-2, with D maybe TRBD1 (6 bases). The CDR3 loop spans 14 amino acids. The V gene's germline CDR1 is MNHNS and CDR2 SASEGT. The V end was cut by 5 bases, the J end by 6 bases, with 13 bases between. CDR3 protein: CASSKNRVPGELFF. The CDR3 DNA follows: TGTGCCAGCAGTAAGAACAGGGTCCCCGGGGAGCTGTTTTTT.

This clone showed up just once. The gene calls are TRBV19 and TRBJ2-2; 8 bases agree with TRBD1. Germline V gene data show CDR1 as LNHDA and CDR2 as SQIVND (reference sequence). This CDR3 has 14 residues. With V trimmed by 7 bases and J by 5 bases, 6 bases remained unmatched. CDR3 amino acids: CASKETGVTGELFF. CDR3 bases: TGTGCCAGTAAGGAGACAGGGGTGACCGGGGAGCTGTTTTTT.

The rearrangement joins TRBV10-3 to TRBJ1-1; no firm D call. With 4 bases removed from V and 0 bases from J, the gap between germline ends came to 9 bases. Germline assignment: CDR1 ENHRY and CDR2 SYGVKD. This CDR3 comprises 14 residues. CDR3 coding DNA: TGTGCCATCAGTGTTGGGGTTTTGAACACTGAAGCTTTCTTT. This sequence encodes CAISVGVLNTEAFF.

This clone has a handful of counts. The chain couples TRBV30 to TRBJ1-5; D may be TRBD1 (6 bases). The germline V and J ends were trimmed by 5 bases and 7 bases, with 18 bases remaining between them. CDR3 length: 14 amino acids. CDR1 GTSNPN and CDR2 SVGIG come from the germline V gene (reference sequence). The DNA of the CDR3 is TGTGCCTGGGGGATGTCAGGAGGGGGGCAGCCCCAGCATTTT. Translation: CAWGMSGGGQPQHF. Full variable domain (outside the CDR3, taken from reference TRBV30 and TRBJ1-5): SQTIHQWPATLVQPVGSPLSLECTVEGTSNPNLYWYRQAAGRGLQLLFYSVGIGQISSEVPQNLSASRPQDRQFILSSKKLLLSDSGFYLCAWGMSGGGQPQHFGDGTRLSIL.

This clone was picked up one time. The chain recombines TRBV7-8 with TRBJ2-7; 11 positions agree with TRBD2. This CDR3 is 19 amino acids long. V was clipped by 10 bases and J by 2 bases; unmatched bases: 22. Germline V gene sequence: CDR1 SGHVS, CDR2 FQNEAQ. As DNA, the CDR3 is TGTGCCACGGTATGGAGGGGGGGGACTAGCGGACCGGCAGCCTACGAGCAGTACTTC. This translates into CATVWRGGTSGPAAYEQYF.

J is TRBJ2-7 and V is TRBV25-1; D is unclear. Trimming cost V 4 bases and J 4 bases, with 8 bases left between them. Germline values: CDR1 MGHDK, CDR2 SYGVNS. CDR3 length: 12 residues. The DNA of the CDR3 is TGTGCCAGCAGTGCCGGACCGTACGAGCAGTACTTC. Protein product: CASSAGPYEQYF.

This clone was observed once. The chain's CDR3 is CASSLDQPQETQYF. The CDR3 coding sequence is TGCGCCAGCAGCTTGGATCAGCCTCAAGAGACCCAGTACTTC. The chain recombines TRBV5-1 with TRBJ2-5; D remains ambiguous. Per germline, CDR1 SGHRS and CDR2 YFSETQ. Trimming took 0 bases from V and 2 from J, leaving 8 bases between them. The CDR3 covers 14 residues.

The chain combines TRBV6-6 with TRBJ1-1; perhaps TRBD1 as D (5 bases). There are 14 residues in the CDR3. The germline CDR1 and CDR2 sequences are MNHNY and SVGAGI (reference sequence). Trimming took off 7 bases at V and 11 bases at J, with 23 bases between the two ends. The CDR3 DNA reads TGTGCCAGCAACCCATTATCGGGGGTCGGTGAGGCTTTCTTT. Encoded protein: CASNPLSGVGEAFF.

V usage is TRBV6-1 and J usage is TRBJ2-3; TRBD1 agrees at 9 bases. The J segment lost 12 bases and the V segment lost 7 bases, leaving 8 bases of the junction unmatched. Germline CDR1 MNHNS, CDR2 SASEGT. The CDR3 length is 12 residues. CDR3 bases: TGTGCCAGCAATCAGTGGGACAGGGACCAGTATTTT. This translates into CASNQWDRDQYF.

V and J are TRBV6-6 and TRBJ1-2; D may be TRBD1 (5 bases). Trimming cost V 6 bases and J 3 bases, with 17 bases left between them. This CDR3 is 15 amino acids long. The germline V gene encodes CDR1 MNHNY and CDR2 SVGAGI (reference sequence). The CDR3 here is CASSRVFEGYYGYTF. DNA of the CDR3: TGTGCCAGCAGCAGGGTATTCGAGGGGTACTATGGCTACACCTTC.

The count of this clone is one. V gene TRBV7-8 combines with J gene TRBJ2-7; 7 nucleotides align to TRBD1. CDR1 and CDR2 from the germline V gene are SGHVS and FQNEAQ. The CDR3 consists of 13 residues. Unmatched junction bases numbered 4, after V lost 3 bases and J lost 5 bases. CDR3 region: CASSFTGDNEQYF. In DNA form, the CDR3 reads TGTGCCAGCAGCTTCACAGGGGACAACGAGCAGTACTTC.

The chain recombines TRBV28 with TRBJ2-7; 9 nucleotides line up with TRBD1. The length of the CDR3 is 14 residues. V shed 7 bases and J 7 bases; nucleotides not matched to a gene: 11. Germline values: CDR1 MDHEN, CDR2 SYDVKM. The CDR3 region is CASKRDREFKEQYF. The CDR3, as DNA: TGTGCCAGCAAAAGGGACAGGGAATTTAAGGAGCAGTACTTC.

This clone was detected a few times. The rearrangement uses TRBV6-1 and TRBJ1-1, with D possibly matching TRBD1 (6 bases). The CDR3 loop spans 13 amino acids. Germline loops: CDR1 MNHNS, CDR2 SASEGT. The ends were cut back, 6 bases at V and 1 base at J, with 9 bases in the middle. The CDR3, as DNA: TGTGCCAGCAGCCAGACAGGGAACACTGAAGCTTTCTTT. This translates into CASSQTGNTEAFF.

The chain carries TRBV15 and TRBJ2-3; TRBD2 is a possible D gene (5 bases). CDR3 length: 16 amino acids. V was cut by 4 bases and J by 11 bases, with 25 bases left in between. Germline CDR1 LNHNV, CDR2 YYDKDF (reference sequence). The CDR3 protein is CATSTIGGLVAGGQYF. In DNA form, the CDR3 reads TGTGCCACCAGCACCATCGGCGGGCTGGTCGCGGGCGGGCAGTATTTT.

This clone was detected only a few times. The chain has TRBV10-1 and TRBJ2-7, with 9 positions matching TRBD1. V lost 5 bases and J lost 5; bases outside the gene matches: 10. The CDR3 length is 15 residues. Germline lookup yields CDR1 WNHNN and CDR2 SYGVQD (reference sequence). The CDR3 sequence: CASSFQGTGQNEQYF. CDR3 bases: TGCGCCAGCAGTTTCCAGGGGACAGGGCAAAACGAGCAGTACTTC.

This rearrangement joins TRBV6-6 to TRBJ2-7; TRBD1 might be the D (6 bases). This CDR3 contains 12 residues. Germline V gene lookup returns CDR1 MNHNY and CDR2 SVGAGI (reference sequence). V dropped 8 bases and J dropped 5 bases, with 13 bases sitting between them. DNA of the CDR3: TGTGCCAGCGGCCACAGGGCTCACGAGCAGTACTTC. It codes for CASGHRAHEQYF.

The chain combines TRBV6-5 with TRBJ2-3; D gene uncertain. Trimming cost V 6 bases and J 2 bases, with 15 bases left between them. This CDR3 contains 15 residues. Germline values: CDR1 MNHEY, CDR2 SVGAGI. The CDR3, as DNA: TGTGCCAGCAGAAACGATAACATCTACACAGATACGCAGTATTTT. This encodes CASRNDNIYTDTQYF.